This T cell receptor (beta chain) was obtained from a study of Ad26.COV2.S vaccination and SARS-CoV-2 variants. Background on the study: Ad26.COV2.S shots went into the muscle once or twice, 56 days apart.

The CDR3 spans 15 residues. V dropped 2 bases and J dropped 6 bases, with 18 bases sitting between them. CDR1 SGDLS and CDR2 YYNGEE come from the germline V gene. The data were produced by immunoSEQ multiplex PCR, yet TCRdb's version contains in-frame clones alone and is incomplete. The sample lists around 320,000 clones; around 83% were seen once. Sample treatment: around 19 received Ad26.COV2.S at low or high dose, single or two shots; about five received placebo; per-sample allocation not given. Day 63 following the first vaccine or placebo injection was when the samples were taken. On this clone itself: Its antigen is undetermined.

The study, taken as a whole, reports: Participants in the vaccine arm had higher spike-specific TCR breadth; placebo recipients had lower. Breadth of non-spike TCRs did not differ between vaccinees and placebo recipients.

This clonotype was obtained from a person aged 18-65 years who received the Ad26.COV2.S COVID-19 vaccine or a placebo. The gene calls are TRBV9 and TRBJ2-7; D not certain. The sample consisted of peripheral blood, taken in a trial of Ad26.COV2.S vaccine versus placebo. The CDR3 here is CASSVDSVFTSEQYF. The DNA of the CDR3 is TGTGCCAGCAGCGTGGATTCTGTGTTTACCTCCGAGCAGTACTTC.